This T cell receptor beta chain originates from a study of blood T cell repertoires in COVID-19. Overall study context: Material from acute and convalescent COVID-19 was sourced from the United States, Italy and Spain.

Original handling: Using reference gene primer amplification, nucleated cell counts were estimated. Profiled with immunoSEQ multiplex PCR; TCRdb holds only in-frame clones, not every one. V and J calls and clone size come straight from that table; D and trimming were deduced from the DNA. The data show 90,000 to 130,000 clones, about 70% seen once. Germline values: CDR1 KGHDR, CDR2 SFDVKD. V was trimmed by 7 bases and J by 1 base, leaving 12 bases between them. There are 14 residues in the CDR3. This clonotype was obtained from a woman aged 55-75 years with acute or convalescent COVID-19. The sample taken for sequencing was peripheral blood. The chain couples TRBV24-1 to TRBJ1-1; D is possibly TRBD1 (6 bases). The CDR3 loop reads CATRLLTGNTEAFF. In nucleotides, the CDR3 is TGTGCCACCAGATTATTGACAGGGAACACTGAAGCTTTCTTT.